The 6 T cell receptor beta chains below all came from one sample that was sequenced in a study of cytomegalovirus exposure and HLA in healthy donors (dated by TCRdb to the late 2010s). Libraries came from the immunoSEQ multiplex PCR assay. The multiplex PCR relied on a mix of 60 forward primers for TCR Vbeta segments and 13 reverse primers for TCR Jbeta segments. Imported from immuneACCESS, the table was reduced by TCRdb to in-frame sequences with V and J called. These copies leave out some clones; in studies compared against another copy, an unresolved V gene accounts for under half, and the cause of the remainder is not known. The table for this sample lists about 160,000 clones; around three quarters of them were counted only once. 3.5% to 4.5% of the sample is held by the ten biggest clonotypes. The sequencing sample was made of PBMCs. These receptors were taken from a man aged 25-45 years in good health and CMV-seropositive.

As for this clone: This sample includes further DNA sequences coding for the same CDR3. The chain recombines TRBV7-9 with TRBJ1-1; unclear D gene. With 5 bases removed from V and 3 bases from J, the gap between germline ends came to 4 bases. The CDR3 covers 11 residues. Germline V gene sequence: CDR1 SEHNR, CDR2 FQNEAQ (reference sequence). The CDR3 coding sequence is TGTGCCAGCAGCCCAGACACTGAAGCTTTCTTT. Its translation: CASSPDTEAFF.

V and J are TRBV6-1 and TRBJ2-1; a possible D gene is TRBD1 (5 bases). This CDR3 has 12 residues. The ends were cut back, 7 bases at V and 14 bases at J, with 18 bases in the middle. Germline CDR1 and CDR2: MNHNS and SASEGT. The DNA of the CDR3 is TGTGCCAGCACCGTTTCTTGGCCAGGGAAGTTCTTC. Residues: CASTVSWPGKFF.

The chain couples TRBV11-3 to TRBJ1-5, with 8 bases that match TRBD1. J gave up 4 bases and V 3 bases, and 11 bases lay outside the gene matches. The CDR3 sequence is 17 residues long. Per the germline V gene, CDR1 is SGHNT and CDR2 is YENEEA. CDR3 nucleotide sequence: TGTGCCAGCAGCTTTCGGACAGGGAAAGTCCTAAATCAGCCCCAGCATTTT. It codes for CASSFRTGKVLNQPQHF.

The chain links TRBV30 to TRBJ2-7; 12 bases match TRBD1. V gave up 8 bases and J gave up 5 bases; unmatched junction bases: 7. This CDR3 spans 13 amino acids. CDR1 and CDR2 from the germline V gene are GTSNPN and SVGIG (reference sequence). The CDR3 is CARTGTGGHEQYF. Written as DNA, the CDR3 is TGTGCCAGGACCGGGACAGGGGGCCACGAGCAGTACTTC. Using reference TRBV30 and TRBJ2-7 for the parts outside the CDR3, the full variable domain is SQTIHQWPATLVQPVGSPLSLECTVEGTSNPNLYWYRQAAGRGLQLLFYSVGIGQISSEVPQNLSASRPQDRQFILSSKKLLLSDSGFYLCARTGTGGHEQYFGPGTRLTVT.

The chain joins TRBV6-1 to TRBJ2-2; TRBD1 might be the D (6 bases). Germline values: CDR1 MNHNS, CDR2 SASEGT. The CDR3 extends over 13 amino acids. The germline V and J ends were trimmed by 8 bases and 1 base, with 8 bases remaining between them. The CDR3 DNA reads as TGTGCCAGCGAGGGACAGAACACCGGGGAGCTGTTTTTT. Translating it yields CASEGQNTGELFF.

V usage is TRBV4-1 and J usage is TRBJ1-2; 10 nucleotides align to TRBD1. CDR3 length: 14 residues. Germline CDR1 MGHRA, CDR2 YSYEKL. With V trimmed by 4 bases and J by 5 bases, 4 bases remained unmatched. This CDR3 reads CASSRQGAGYGYTF. DNA for the CDR3: TGCGCCAGCAGCCGACAGGGGGCGGGATATGGCTACACCTTC.